This is a list of T cell receptor beta chains from one sample in a study of T-cell reconstitution after alpha-beta-depleted transplantation in children. TCRdb re-called the PCR reads through MiXCR, storing one row per CDR3 protein. This table holds about 540,000 distinct CDR3 sequences, 18% found once. The sequencing here drew on PBMCs from the stem cell graft donor, taken from the stem cell graft. These receptors were obtained from a human donor who donated a stem cell graft to a child with acute lymphoblastic leukemia. The CDR3 runs from the conserved cysteine through the conserved F or W. Fields, in order: D gene, V gene, clone size, J gene, CDR3 DNA, CDR3 protein. D genes are given only for firm matches. Expanded clones get a size class; other rows say once, few or many, or leave the size out.

NA,TRBV7-8,NA,TRBJ2-7,TGTGCCAGCAGCTCAGCTTACCGTAACGAGCAGTACTTC,CASSSAYRNEQYF
TRBD2,TRBV12-3/TRBV12-4,NA,TRBJ2-3,TGTGCCAGCAGTTTACGACTAGCGGGAGGGAGATCTAGCACAGATACGCAGTATTTT,CASSLRLAGGRSSTDTQYF
NA,TRBV12-3/TRBV12-4,NA,TRBJ2-7,TGTGCCAGCAGTTGGGTCCTTGGAGACGAGCAGTACTTC,CASSWVLGDEQYF
NA,TRBV29-1,few,TRBJ1-1,TGCAGCGTTGAAGATGCAGTGAAGCGCGATGAAGCTTTCTTT,CSVEDAVKRDEAFF
TRBD2,TRBV7-9,NA,TRBJ2-1,TGTGCCAGCAGCTTAGTAGCGGGGAATGAGCAGTTCTTC,CASSLVAGNEQFF
TRBD1,TRBV27,NA,TRBJ1-2,TGTGCCAGCAGTTTAAGACCAGGGGGCGTTGGCTACACCTTC,CASSLRPGGVGYTF
TRBD1,TRBV5-1,few,TRBJ1-1,TGCGCCAGCAGCGCGGACAGGGGTGAGGGGACTGAAGCTTTCTTT,CASSADRGEGTEAFF
NA,TRBV5-1,few,TRBJ2-3,TGCGCCAGCAATATGGACAGCACAGATACGCAGTATTTT,CASNMDSTDTQYF
NA,TRBV3-1,NA,TRBJ2-1,TGTGCCAGCAGCCAAGGAATCCTCGGCTACAATGAGCAGTTCTTC,CASSQGILGYNEQFF
NA,TRBV12-3/TRBV12-4,few,TRBJ2-5,TGTGCCAGCAGTTTTGATCGGACCCAGTACTTC,CASSFDRTQYF
TRBD2,TRBV29-1,NA,TRBJ2-7,TGCAGCGTTGAAGATACCTCTAGCGGGGGCTTCTCCTACGAGCAGTACTTC,CSVEDTSSGGFSYEQYF
TRBD2,TRBV29-1,few,TRBJ2-1,TGCAGCGTTCGGGGACTAGCCAAGCGCTCCTACAATGAGCAGTTCTTC,CSVRGLAKRSYNEQFF
TRBD2,TRBV4-2,NA,TRBJ2-2,TGTGCCAGCAGCCAAGGTCTAGCGGGAGGGTCCGGGGAGCTGTTTTTT,CASSQGLAGGSGELFF
TRBD1,TRBV4-1,few,TRBJ1-4,TGCGCCAGCAGCCAAGCAGGGGGCCCTGAAAAACTGTTTTTT,CASSQAGGPEKLFF
NA,TRBV20-1,NA,TRBJ2-1,TGCAGTGCTAGTTCCGGGAGACGGTTCTTC,CSASSGRRFF
NA,TRBV28,NA,TRBJ1-5,TGTGCCAGCAGCTTGGACAGTGGCGATCAGCCCCAGCATTTT,CASSLDSGDQPQHF
NA,TRBV15,NA,TRBJ1-2,TGTGCCACCAGCAGACCGCCGTTCTACACCTTC,CATSRPPFYTF
NA,TRBV6-1,few,TRBJ1-4,TGTGCCAGCAGTGAAGGAACAGTTCTCGCTGAAAAACTGTTTTTT,CASSEGTVLAEKLFF
TRBD1,TRBV9,once,TRBJ1-6,TGTGCCAGCAGCAGAAGGACAGGGGATAATTCACCCCTCCACTTT,CASSRRTGDNSPLHF
TRBD1,TRBV5-6,NA,TRBJ1-2,TGTGCCAGCAGAGAGACAGGGGGCGGCGGCTACACCTTC,CASRETGGGGYTF
NA,TRBV7-9,few,TRBJ2-3,TGTGCCAGCAGCTTCTACAGACTTAGGTCCCCAGATACGCAGTATTTT,CASSFYRLRSPDTQYF
NA,TRBV29-1,few,TRBJ1-3,TGCAGCGTTGAATGCTCTGGAAACACCATATATTTT,CSVECSGNTIYF
TRBD2,TRBV5-1,NA,TRBJ2-2,TGCGCCAGCAGCTTGGAGGGAGCGGGAGCCGGGGAGCTGTTTTTT,CASSLEGAGAGELFF
TRBD2,TRBV4-1,NA,TRBJ2-7,TGCGCCAGCAGCCAAGATAGCGGGCACGGATACGAGCAGTACTTC,CASSQDSGHGYEQYF
TRBD1,TRBV6-4,NA,TRBJ2-3,TGTGCCAGCAGTGACTCGACAGGGGCAGATACGCAGTATTTT,CASSDSTGADTQYF
TRBD1,TRBV6-1,NA,TRBJ1-3,TGTGCCAGCGGGACGGGACAGGGCTCTGGAAACACCATATATTTT,CASGTGQGSGNTIYF
TRBD2,TRBV5-5,few,TRBJ2-6,TGTGCCAGCAGCTTATCGGGGGGGACCGGGGCCAACGTCCTGACTTTC,CASSLSGGTGANVLTF
NA,TRBV6-5,many,TRBJ2-7,TGTGCCAGCAGTTACGCCGGGGGCTCCTACGAGCAGTACTTC,CASSYAGGSYEQYF
TRBD2,TRBV5-1,few,TRBJ2-1,TGCGCCAGCCTCCTGGGTCGGACTAGCGGGAAATCTGAATACAATGAGCAGTTCTTC,CASLLGRTSGKSEYNEQFF
NA,TRBV12-3/TRBV12-4,NA,TRBJ2-2,TGTGCCAGCACTCACAGGGCCGGGGAGCTGTTTTTT,CASTHRAGELFF
NA,TRBV7-2,few,TRBJ1-5,TGTGCCAGCAGCCGTCCTGATCAGCCCCAGCATTTT,CASSRPDQPQHF
TRBD1,TRBV12-3/TRBV12-4,NA,TRBJ1-4,TGTGCCAGCAGTACGGACAGGGGGCGTGTAAATGAAAAACTGTTTTTT,CASSTDRGRVNEKLFF
NA,TRBV7-9,NA,TRBJ2-1,TGTGCCAGCAGCTTAGCGGCCACTAGCTTTGATGAGCAGTTCTTC,CASSLAATSFDEQFF
NA,TRBV7-9,NA,TRBJ2-1,TGTGCCAGCAGCCGTTTTAGTGATTCCTACAATGAGCAGTTCTTC,CASSRFSDSYNEQFF
NA,TRBV5-1,NA,TRBJ2-3,TGCGCCAGCAGCTTGTCAGGGTCCCTGGATACGCAGTATTTT,CASSLSGSLDTQYF
NA,TRBV20-1,NA,TRBJ1-1,TGCAGTGCTAGAGAACGGGGCAGGGAAGTGACTGAAGCTTTCTTT,CSARERGREVTEAFF
NA,TRBV12-3/TRBV12-4,few,TRBJ1-1,TGTGCCAGCAGCCCTGGACAAGTCTACACTGAAGCTTTCTTT,CASSPGQVYTEAFF
TRBD1,TRBV10-3,few,TRBJ1-1,TGTGCCATCAGTGCGTCCCCCGTGACAGGGTTGGGCACTGAAGCTTTCTTT,CAISASPVTGLGTEAFF
NA,TRBV19,NA,TRBJ1-1,TGTGCCAGTACTCAGGGAAACACTGAAGCTTTCTTT,CASTQGNTEAFF
NA,TRBV12-3/TRBV12-4,few,TRBJ2-1,TGTGCCAGCACCCTAATAGGGGCAGGGGACAATGAGCAGTTCTTC,CASTLIGAGDNEQFF
NA,TRBV29-1,NA,TRBJ1-1,TGCAGCGTTGGTCTCGAGACTGAAGCTTTCTTT,CSVGLETEAFF
TRBD2,TRBV27,NA,TRBJ2-5,TGTGCCAGCAGTTTTGATCGGACTAGCGGGCAAGAGACCCAGTACTTC,CASSFDRTSGQETQYF
TRBD2,TRBV6-5,NA,TRBJ2-2,TGTGCCAGCAGTTCGACGACTAGCGGGAAGGCCGGGGAGCTGTTTTTT,CASSSTTSGKAGELFF
NA,TRBV11-2,NA,TRBJ2-7,TGTGCCAGCAGCTTAGATTCAGAAGCCTACGAGCAGTACTTC,CASSLDSEAYEQYF
TRBD2,TRBV5-1,NA,TRBJ2-5,TGCGCCAGCAGCTTGGGGCCCGGGGAGGGTGAAGAGACCCAGTACTTC,CASSLGPGEGEETQYF
NA,TRBV2,NA,TRBJ2-1,TGTGCCAGCAGTGAAGCGCTTGGTCAGAATGAGCAGTTCTTC,CASSEALGQNEQFF